Sequencing of this T cell receptor beta chain was carried out in a study of response to subunit inactivated influenza vaccine. TCRdb analysed the RT-PCR reads with MiXCR anew, one entry per CDR3 protein. The sample holds under 550,000 distinct CDR3 sequences, 7.2% seen once. General study findings and limits: After each seasonal influenza vaccination, few new T cells are recruited, the authors suggested.

Notes on this clonotype: The antigen remains undetermined.

Here the sequenced sample was PBMCs from blood, taken less than 25 months after vaccination. The clonotype originates from a man aged 50-75 years who received an inactivated influenza vaccine.

CDR3 region: CASSFGYTQYF. The DNA of the CDR3 is TGTGCCAGCAGTTTCGGTTATACGCAGTATTTT. The genes are TRBV12-3 or TRBV12-4 and TRBJ2-3; no clear D. This CDR3 contains 11 residues. V was trimmed by 3 bases and J by 7 bases, leaving 5 bases between them.